One and the same sample provided the 15 T cell receptor beta chains below, sequenced in a study of OX40 agonist ivuxolimab in advanced cancers. Some clones are missing from TCRdb's copy, which holds only in-frame ones; the method was immunoSEQ multiplex PCR. Here the sample spans around 15,000 clones, about 80% being singletons. The sequences come from CD4+ or CD8+ T cells sorted from blood, collected in a trial of the OX40 agonist ivuxolimab. These receptors all stem from an adult with an advanced solid tumor such as melanoma, head and neck, liver or kidney cancer.

The genes are TRBV4-3 and TRBJ1-1, with D unresolved. Germline V lookup: CDR1 LGHNA, CDR2 YSLEER. Trimming pared 0 bases from V and 5 bases from J, leaving 13 bases between. This CDR3 is 15 amino acids long. The chain's CDR3 is CASSQDIGSATEAFF. As DNA, the CDR3 is TGCGCCAGCAGCCAAGATATCGGGAGTGCGACTGAAGCTTTCTTT.

The chain uses TRBV28 and TRBJ2-1; possible D gene TRBD1, 5 bases. The CDR3 contains 13 residues. CDR1 and CDR2 from the germline V gene are MDHEN and SYDVKM. Trimming shortened V by 5 bases and J by 5 bases, and 10 bases separated the two germline ends. The CDR3 loop is CASSLRVDNEQFF. The CDR3 DNA follows: TGTGCCAGCAGTCTCAGGGTGGACAATGAGCAGTTCTTC.

This chain links TRBV7-2 with TRBJ2-5, with a tentative D call TRBD2 (5 bases). CDR1 SGHTA and CDR2 FQGNSA come from the germline V gene. Trimming stripped 0 bases from V and 2 bases from J, with 7 bases between. There are 14 residues in the CDR3. This CDR3 is CASSLAWTQETQYF. As DNA, the CDR3 is TGTGCCAGCAGCTTAGCATGGACTCAAGAGACCCAGTACTTC.

The gene calls are TRBV7-9 and TRBJ2-5, with a tentative D call TRBD2 (5 bases). V gave up 1 base and J gave up 5 bases, with 11 bases separating them. CDR1 and CDR2 (germline): SEHNR, FQNEAQ (reference sequence). This CDR3 comprises 14 residues. The CDR3 sequence is CASSLVGTGETQYF. In DNA, the CDR3 is TGTGCCAGCAGCTTAGTCGGAACGGGGGAGACCCAGTACTTC.

The V call is TRBV29-1, the J call TRBJ2-7; D is unclear. CDR1 and CDR2 (germline): SQVTM, ANQGSEA. The V gene lost 6 bases and the J gene lost 3 bases, with 6 bases spanning the gap. The CDR3 loop spans 10 amino acids. CDR3 amino acids: CSVVIYEQYF. DNA for the CDR3: TGCAGCGTCGTAATCTACGAGCAGTACTTC.

The CDR3 sequence: CASSPRFDSYEQYF. CDR3 DNA: TGTGCCAGCAGCCCGAGGTTCGACTCCTACGAGCAGTACTTC. This chain links TRBV7-9 with TRBJ2-7; D ambiguous. The V and J ends lost 5 bases and 0 bases respectively, with 11 bases between them. This CDR3 contains 14 residues. The germline CDR1 and CDR2 sequences are SEHNR and FQNEAQ (reference sequence).

This chain uses TRBV28 with TRBJ2-2; possibly TRBD2 for D (6 bases). This CDR3 contains 14 residues. Per germline, CDR1 MDHEN and CDR2 SYDVKM. V dropped 2 bases and J dropped 3 bases, with 7 bases sitting between them. CDR3 DNA sequence: TGTGCCAGCAGTTTACGGAGGGACACCGGGGAGCTGTTTTTT. This translates into CASSLRRDTGELFF.

The chain carries TRBV19 and TRBJ1-5; 9 nucleotides agree with TRBD1. Unmatched junction bases numbered 8, after V lost 8 bases and J lost 6 bases. Germline V lookup: CDR1 LNHDA, CDR2 SQIVND (reference sequence). The CDR3 is 14 residues long. This CDR3 is CASWDRVVPQPQHF. CDR3 nucleotides: TGTGCCAGTTGGGACAGGGTTGTCCCTCAGCCCCAGCATTTT.

This chain uses TRBV5-5 with TRBJ1-5, with 7 bases fitting TRBD1. J gave up 7 bases and V 4 bases, and 8 bases lay outside the gene matches. Germline V gives CDR1 SGHKS, CDR2 YYEKEE (reference sequence). The CDR3 has 14 residues. The CDR3 DNA is TGTGCCAGCAGCCAACTACAGGGGAGCCAGCCCCAGCATTTT. This gives the protein CASSQLQGSQPQHF.

CDR3 sequence reads: CASSMNPGYGYTF. The CDR3 DNA reads as TGTGCCAGTAGTATGAACCCAGGGTATGGCTACACCTTC. This chain links TRBV19 with TRBJ1-2; maybe TRBD1 (5 bases). Per germline, CDR1 LNHDA and CDR2 SQIVND (reference sequence). V gave up 3 bases and J gave up 5 bases, with 10 bases separating them. This CDR3 spans 13 amino acids.

A word on this clone: One end of the junction does not line up with germline, which may come from a read error. The CDR3 nucleotides are TGTGCCAGCAGCCCCCGGACTACGGCCTACGCGCAGTACTTC. Amino acid sequence: CASSPRTTAYAQYF. V and J are TRBV7-2 and TRBJ2-7, with D perhaps TRBD2 (6 bases). Germline V gene lookup returns CDR1 SGHTA and CDR2 FQGNSA. The CDR3 runs 14 residues.

CDR3 amino acids: CASSFVLSSYEQYF. The CDR3 region has the DNA TGTGCCAGCAGCTTTGTTCTGAGCTCCTACGAGCAGTACTTC. The chain employs TRBV7-9 and TRBJ2-7, with D uncertain. There are 14 residues in the CDR3. From germline, CDR1 is SEHNR and CDR2 FQNEAQ (reference sequence). Trimming left V 3 bases short and J 0 bases short, with 9 bases between.

This chain uses TRBV5-5 with TRBJ1-4, with TRBD1 matching over 9 bases. Germline V lookup: CDR1 SGHKS, CDR2 YYEKEE (reference sequence). The CDR3 is 15 residues long. V lost 4 bases to trimming and J lost 6 bases; unmatched junction nucleotides: 7. CDR3 sequence: CASSLWDREDEKLFF. CDR3 nucleotides: TGTGCCAGCAGCCTATGGGACAGGGAGGATGAAAAACTGTTTTTT.

The chain couples TRBV4-2 to TRBJ2-7; D unresolved. The CDR3 has 12 amino acids. Germline V gene lookup returns CDR1 LGHNA and CDR2 YNFKEQ. Trimming shortened V by 3 bases and J by 6 bases, and 9 bases separated the two germline ends. CDR3: CASSQGLSEQYF. The CDR3 DNA follows: TGTGCCAGCAGCCAGGGTTTGTCCGAGCAGTACTTC.

The rearrangement links TRBV27 to TRBJ1-2, with a tentative D call TRBD1 (5 bases). The germline gives CDR1 MNHEY, CDR2 SMNVEV (reference sequence). Trimming shortened V by 5 bases and J by 3 bases, and 22 bases separated the two germline ends. The CDR3 is 17 residues long. The CDR3 region is CASSPIPDGLGDYGYTF. The CDR3 DNA reads as TGTGCCAGCAGTCCGATTCCGGACGGGTTGGGGGACTATGGCTACACCTTC.